This T cell receptor beta chain was sequenced in a study of OX40 agonist ivuxolimab in advanced cancers. Study overall: Given to patients was ivuxolimab, an agonistic anti-OX40 (CD134) antibody. Averaging about 60 years in age, with a range of 23 to 79, the cohort was about 85% male. Study outcomes and limitations: Normalized T-cell clonal expansion was also low in a subset of nonresponders. Clonal expansion from baseline to week 6 occurred in both CD4+ and CD8+ T cells.

Method: immunoSEQ multiplex PCR; TCRdb's copy keeps in-frame clones and lacks some. The table records about 71,000 clones, more than 85% of them present only once. V lost 7 bases, J lost 4 bases, and 19 bases lay in between. CDR1 and CDR2 from the germline V gene are MNHEY and SMNVEV (reference sequence). The length of the CDR3 is 15 residues. Regarding this clone: The antigen remains undetermined.

The chain joins TRBV27 to TRBJ1-1; tentatively, D is TRBD1 (6 bases). This receptor was taken from an adult with an advanced solid tumor such as melanoma, head and neck, liver or kidney cancer. The starting material was CD4+ or CD8+ T cells sorted from blood, obtained in a trial of the OX40 agonist ivuxolimab. The CDR3 reads CASTPGGLTGTEAFF. Written as DNA, the CDR3 is TGTGCCAGCACCCCCGGGGGGCTGACGGGCACTGAAGCTTTCTTT.